This TCR beta chain was recovered during a study of cytomegalovirus exposure and HLA in healthy donors. This clone was picked up one time. Germline CDR1 and CDR2: MNHEY and SVGAGI. With V trimmed by 8 bases and J by 7 bases, 9 bases remained unmatched. The CDR3 has 14 residues. Primers included in the PCR were 60 Vbeta and 13 Jbeta primers. Some clones are missing from TCRdb's copy, which holds only in-frame ones; the method was immunoSEQ multiplex PCR. The data show 110,000 to 150,000 clones, over 80% seen once. V usage is TRBV6-5 and J usage is TRBJ2-1; TRBD2 matches at 9 bases. Specimen: PBMCs. The TCR originated in a female donor in good health and CMV-seronegative. CDR3 residues: CASGEGLAGNEQFF. The CDR3 DNA reads as TGTGCCAGCGGGGAGGGCCTAGCGGGAAATGAGCAGTTCTTC.